This T cell receptor beta chain derives from a study of cytomegalovirus exposure and HLA in healthy donors (dated by TCRdb to 2016 to 2017). About the full investigation: According to an earlier analysis of 587 of the donors, about 170 million T cells yielded 120 million or so unique TCR beta sequences and roughly 280 Gb of sequence data. An early release that covered several hundred HLA-typed donors contained around 330 gigabases of sequencing data and around 80 million unique TCR sequences. Among the roughly 400 genotyped donors, approximately 76% belonged to the genetic ancestry cluster associated with self-reported Caucasian donors. The study aimed to test whether cataloging public T cell receptors could reveal signatures of past pathogen exposure. The T cell repertoires of roughly 660 subjects were profiled by immunosequencing and related to cytomegalovirus serostatus. In addition to the first cohort of 650 to 800 subjects, a separate validation cohort of some 120 different subjects was used. To predict cytomegalovirus infection status, the study brought together high-throughput TCR immunosequencing, statistical association of individual TCRs with disease status, and machine learning. A later analysis re-analyzed previously published TCR beta repertoires from 550 to 700 donors and added high-resolution HLA genotyping to study TCR occurrence patterns. Rather than drawing on any new phenotypic data, the later analysis identified candidate immune exposures from TCR beta sequences and the way those sequences occurred across donors. To decide whether each TCR beta V gene segment behaved as functional or pseudogenic, an earlier analysis of several hundred of the donors relied on high-throughput TCR beta sequencing. Donor age, sex, ethnicity and CMV serostatus were collected together with the repertoire data. A later genetic analysis used genome-wide SNP genotypes for about three fifths of the roughly 700 donors, treating that subset as a discovery cohort. All discovery cohort repertoires had been generated using a single sequencing platform. Both class I and class II loci were covered by HLA typing, at four-digit resolution. The number of typed donors differed by locus: about 620-640 for A, B, C, DRB1 and DQB1; about 520 for DQA1; approximately 600 for DPA1; and roughly 490 for DPB1. Because of strong linkage in the cohort, roughly five DR-DQ haplotypes were treated as single units for association and clustering. On average, 235,054 unique TCR beta nucleotide sequences were sequenced per donor among 350 to 400 genotyped donors of the cohort, with roughly 18% of those sequences being non-productive.

The germline V gene encodes CDR1 SGHTA and CDR2 FQGNSA. Trimming takes 5 bases from V and 3 bases from J, and the germline ends sit 10 bases apart. Measured from the cysteine to the phenylalanine, the CDR3 is 13 residues long. Of the read, only the CDR3 DNA is kept; its 39 bases are in frame from base 1. A remark on this clone: Its cognate antigen has yet to be identified. No base-level quality is on record; no much larger clone is a single base apart.

The cohort consisted of 650 to 850 healthy bone marrow donors. At the time of sampling, all cohort members were nominally healthy, though unrecorded immune exposures were likely present. The donor tested CMV seronegative and was one of the 352 seronegative cohort members. Every donor gave a peripheral blood sample, and the peripheral blood mononuclear cells from that sample were used for TCR beta sequencing. The Qiagen DNeasy Blood Extraction Kit was used to extract genomic DNA from the blood cell samples. Results the study describes overall, beyond this receptor: In an earlier analysis of some 540 of the donors, most TCR beta V segments appeared in productive rearrangements about 90% or about 30% of the time, broadly matching IMGT annotations. The only immune exposure information available for the cohort was CMV serostatus. In a later genetic analysis, a missense DCLRE1C variant was associated with V-gene and J-gene trimming of TCR beta chains, and the association was replicated in an independent cohort. A further reported finding was that TCR beta sequences accurately predicted the HLA-A and HLA-B alleles for most subjects in the first cohort. This cohort had only TCR beta chains sequenced, and the lack of alpha or paired-chain data limited which features could be detected. The 87-base-pair reads could not distinguish some IMGT-functional V segments, including TRBV6-2 and TRBV6-3, so those segments were excluded. Presence/absence analyses assumed roughly uniform sequencing depth across donors, an assumption that may not hold. The classifier was reported to diagnose cytomegalovirus status with high specificity and sensitivity in both the original cohort and the validation cohort. In a later analysis, HLA-associated TCR beta chains showed more clonal expansion and lower generation probabilities than non-associated chains that were equally common. Assigning TCR associations to individual alleles was difficult when HLA alleles, especially DR and DQ, strongly co-occurred. According to a later analysis, most CMV-associated TCR beta chains appeared to be HLA-restricted, and the HLA associations seemed to be driven largely by CMV exposure. A few of the identified cytomegalovirus-associated TCR beta chains were confirmed in vitro to be specific for cytomegalovirus antigens. The earlier analysis of around 600 of the donors excluded roughly 17 rarely observed V segments, including chromosome 9 orphons, because counts were too low. Because HLA typing was missing for some donors at each locus, association tests included only the typed subset. Several of the top co-occurrence clusters appeared to be linked to parvovirus B19, influenza, CMV and Epstein-Barr virus, according to a later analysis. Across donors, most TCR sequences were observed very rarely, whereas some public TCRs were present in many individuals. Correlated functional status among segregating V segments might be attributable to linkage disequilibrium, but an unknown experimental factor could not be ruled out. In a later genetic analysis, fewer N-insertions in productive TCRs were reported among donors in an Asian-associated ancestry cluster than the roughly 640-donor mean. The authors suggested that the approach could potentially be generalized to other disease states and immunological phenotypes. A cluster of highly shared sequence variants was judged likely to represent a technical artifact of the sequencing pipeline. A total of fewer than 200 TCR beta chains were listed by the study as associated with cytomegalovirus. In a later analysis, the rate of TCR association differed among HLA loci, with DRB1 alleles having the most associated TCRs and HLA-C alleles having the fewest. In a later analysis, 15,000 to 20,000 TCR beta sequences were associated with specific HLA alleles at a false discovery rate of 0.05.

Receptor libraries were prepared by the immunoSEQ multiplex PCR assay. The multiplex PCR relied on a mix of 60 forward primers for TCR Vbeta segments and 13 reverse primers for TCR Jbeta segments. The CDR3 region of rearranged TCR beta genes was amplified from genomic DNA by a multiplex PCR assay. On the Illumina HiSeq System, the amplified TCR beta libraries were sequenced as 87-base-pair reads. Turning to the authors' computational methods: Across the roughly 700 repertoires, a later analysis counted some 81 million unique TCR beta chains, some 11 million of which were shared by at least two donors. Raw reads were error-corrected and collapsed into unique sequences by a nearest-neighbor algorithm in which closely related sequences were merged to remove PCR and sequencing errors. Alignment of CDR3 sequences to IMGT reference sequences was used to assign V, D and J gene segments. For a sequence to be retained, a match of at least six nucleotides was required to both a V gene segment and a J gene segment. A rearrangement counted as productive if the CDR3 had no stop codons and remained in frame with V and J, and every other rearrangement counted as non-productive. Following IMGT convention, CDR3 was defined as the stretch from the second conserved V-encoded cysteine up to the conserved J-encoded phenylalanine. The earlier analysis of some 600 of the donors excluded sequences that lacked an unambiguous match to a single V gene segment. In an earlier analysis of several hundred of the donors, a V segment was called functional when productive rearrangements were above 56.7%, and segregating when the standard deviation between donors exceeded 5%. A statistical classification framework was built for diagnosing cytomegalovirus status from the catalog of TCR beta chain sequences. V and J gene assignment, in a later analysis, came from comparing TCR nucleotide sequences with IMGT/GENE-DB human TR gene sequences. A later analysis assigned CDR3 sequences and most-parsimonious VDJ recombination scenarios with the TCRdist pipeline. In a later analysis, each TCR beta chain was defined by its CDR3 amino acid sequence together with its V-gene family, and reads without a unique V-gene family were excluded. To address suspected cross-contamination and a sequencing artifact, a later analysis removed 592 highly shared, low-generation-probability nucleotide sequences. For each public chain, a later analysis derived a clonal expansion index from normalized ranks of inferred template counts within each repertoire. In a later analysis, generation probabilities were computed with a VDJ recombination model fitted to out-of-frame rearrangements, and the resulting probabilities were checked against IGoR. In a later analysis, hypergeometric tests were used to score TCR-TCR, TCR-HLA and TCR-CMV co-occurrence, with a repertoire-size bias correction applied to TCR pairs. False discovery rates were estimated in a later analysis by permuting HLA or CMV assignments 20 times. A later analysis grouped co-occurring TCRs with DBSCAN, adding TCRdist sequence similarity when clustering within HLA-allele-positive subsets. Co-occurrence clustering excluded repertoires with fewer than 30,000 or more than 120,000 public chains, plus five with anomalous nucleotide sharing. The table comes from immuneACCESS by way of TCRdb, which keeps in-frame sequences with V and J called. Part of the clones is missing from these tables; in studies checked, under half for an unresolved V gene and the rest for unknown reasons. That table furnishes V, J and clone size, whereas the DNA furnished D and trimming. The sample table lists approximately 67,000 clones, 68% of them with a count of one. Of the sample, about 2.1% falls within the top ten clones.

The chain uses TRBV7-2 and TRBJ1-1; the best D guess is TRBD1, with 5 bases matching. The sequencing sample was made of PBMCs. This receptor was identified in a woman in her twenties or thirties in good health and CMV-seronegative. The DNA is as follows: TGTGCCAGCAGCCCAGACAGATACACTGAAGCTTTCTTT. It codes for CASSPDRYTEAFF. The full variable domain, completed from the reference TRBV7-2 and TRBJ1-1 proteins outside the CDR3, reads GAGVSQSPSNKVTEKGKDVELRCDPISGHTALYWYRQSLGQGLEFLIYFQGNSAPDKSGLPSDRFSAERTGGSVSTLTIQRTQQEDSAVYLCASSPDRYTEAFFGQGTRLTVV.